Listed here is a single TCR beta chain. The antigen is not known. Trimming cost V 1 base and J 2 bases, with 16 bases left between them. This CDR3 spans 17 amino acids. Germline values: CDR1 SGHVS, CDR2 FQNEAQ. TCRdb reprocessed the reads with MiXCR, giving one entry per CDR3 protein. Here the sample spans about 830,000 distinct CDR3 sequences, 32% being singletons. This sample is part of a study of T cell repertoires in cytomegalovirus infection. Sequences were derived from cultured CD8+ T cells from PBMCs, sampled from culture after CMV antigen stimulation. The sequence derives from a human donor in good health (CMV status not recorded). Some clones in this sample may be carry-over from other donors' samples. This rearrangement joins TRBV7-8 to TRBJ2-3; perhaps TRBD1 as D (5 bases). This CDR3 reads CASSLEVRAGITDTQYF. CDR3 nucleotides: TGTGCCAGCAGCTTAGAGGTTCGAGCAGGGATCACAGATACGCAGTATTTT.